This T cell receptor beta chain was found in a study of CD8 T cells in ankylosing spondylitis. Regarding the study as a whole: A TCR beta motif made of several highly homologous variants seemed typical of ankylosing spondylitis blood.

V dropped 1 base and J dropped 4; count of bases not matched to a gene: 3. The CDR3 length is 14 residues. CDR1 and CDR2 from the germline V gene are SGHTS and YDEGEE. There are a few counts of this clonotype. Antigen unknown. Preparation of TCR beta libraries was done by quantitative 5'-RACE with molecular barcodes. TCRdb redid the calling of the 5' RACE reads with MiXCR, one entry per CDR3 protein. The repertoire consists of about 220,000 distinct CDR3 sequences, with 7% to 8% occurring once and the leading ten covering 12% to 15%. The chain couples TRBV5-8 to TRBJ2-3, with 7 bases identical to TRBD1. Sequencing was done on a sample of blood, either unsorted or a sorted T cell fraction (not recorded which). This TCR was sampled from a male donor with ankylosing spondylitis. The CDR3 protein is CASSLRQGADTQYF. CDR3 bases: TGTGCCAGCAGCTTGCGGCAGGGGGCAGATACGCAGTATTTT.